The present T cell receptor beta chain was sequenced within a study of T-cell memory formation after mild COVID-19. Whole-study results and caveats: Among contracting clones, CD4+ were mainly CM/EM and CD8+ enriched in EMRA.

This clonotype has a count of ten or more. Antigen specificity is unknown. CDR1 and CDR2 from the germline V gene are SGHTA and FQGNSA. The CDR3 has 14 amino acids. V dropped 5 bases and J dropped 6 bases, with 17 bases sitting between them. TCRdb called the 5' RACE reads again in MiXCR, with one record for every CDR3 protein. The table lists 200,000 or so distinct CDR3 sequences, 9% to 10% of them singletons. Sequenced material: PBMCs or a T cell subset sorted from them (not recorded which). The clonotype was recovered from a man between 18 and 29 years old who had mild COVID-19 (a few samples of this study predate the infection). Cell type and time point are not known. The rearrangement links TRBV7-2 to TRBJ2-7, with D perhaps matching TRBD1 or TRBD2 (6 bases each). This chain's CDR3 is CASSAGGPSTEQYF. The DNA for the CDR3 is TGTGCCAGCAGCGCCGGGGGCCCCAGCACCGAGCAGTACTTC.